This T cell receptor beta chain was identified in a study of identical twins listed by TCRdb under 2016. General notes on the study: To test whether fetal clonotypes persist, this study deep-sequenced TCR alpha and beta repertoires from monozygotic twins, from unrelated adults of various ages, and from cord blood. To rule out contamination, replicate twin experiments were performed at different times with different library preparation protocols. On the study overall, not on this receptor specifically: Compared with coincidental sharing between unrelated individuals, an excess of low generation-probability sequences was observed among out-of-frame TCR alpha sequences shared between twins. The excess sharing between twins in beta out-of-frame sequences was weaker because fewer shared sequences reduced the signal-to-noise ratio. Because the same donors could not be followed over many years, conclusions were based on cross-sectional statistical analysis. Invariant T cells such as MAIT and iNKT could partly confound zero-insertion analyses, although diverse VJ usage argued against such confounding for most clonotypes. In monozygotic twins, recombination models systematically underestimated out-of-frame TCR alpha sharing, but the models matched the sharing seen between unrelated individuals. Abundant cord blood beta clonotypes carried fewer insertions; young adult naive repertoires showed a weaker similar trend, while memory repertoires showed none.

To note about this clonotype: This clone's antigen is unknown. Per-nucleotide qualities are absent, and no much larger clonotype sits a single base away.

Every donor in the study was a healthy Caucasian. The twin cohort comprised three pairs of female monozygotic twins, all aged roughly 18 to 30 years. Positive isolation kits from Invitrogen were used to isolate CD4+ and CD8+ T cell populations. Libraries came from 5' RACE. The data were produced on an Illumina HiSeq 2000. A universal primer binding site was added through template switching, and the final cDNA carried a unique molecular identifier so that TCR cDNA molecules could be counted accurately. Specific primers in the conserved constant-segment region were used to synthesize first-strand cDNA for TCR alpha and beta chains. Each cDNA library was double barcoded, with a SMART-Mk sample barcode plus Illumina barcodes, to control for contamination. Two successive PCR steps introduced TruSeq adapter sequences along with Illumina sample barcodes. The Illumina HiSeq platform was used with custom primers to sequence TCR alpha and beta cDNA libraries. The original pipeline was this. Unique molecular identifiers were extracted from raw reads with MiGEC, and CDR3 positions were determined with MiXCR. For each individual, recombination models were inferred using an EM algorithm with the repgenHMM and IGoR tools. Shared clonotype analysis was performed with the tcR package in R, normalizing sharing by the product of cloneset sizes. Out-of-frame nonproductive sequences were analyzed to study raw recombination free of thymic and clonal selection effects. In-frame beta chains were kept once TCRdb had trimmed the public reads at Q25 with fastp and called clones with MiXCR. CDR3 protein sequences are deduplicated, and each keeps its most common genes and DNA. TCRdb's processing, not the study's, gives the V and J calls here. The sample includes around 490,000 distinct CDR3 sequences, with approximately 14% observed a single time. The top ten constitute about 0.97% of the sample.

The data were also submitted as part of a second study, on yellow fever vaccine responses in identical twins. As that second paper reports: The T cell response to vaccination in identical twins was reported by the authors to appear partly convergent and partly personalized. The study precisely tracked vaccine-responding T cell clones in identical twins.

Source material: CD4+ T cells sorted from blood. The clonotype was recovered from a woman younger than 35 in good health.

The nucleotides are TGTGCCAGCTCACCTCCATCCCAGTACAATGAGCAGTTCTTC. Its protein is CASSPPSQYNEQFF. The chain is encoded by TRBV18 joined to TRBJ2-1; the D gene lacks a confident call. The germline V gene gives CDR1 as KGHSH and CDR2 as LQKENI. V is pared back by 3 bases and J by 4 bases, with 10 bases lying between the germline termini. Including the terminal cysteine and phenylalanine, the CDR3 comprises 14 residues. CDR3 DNA is the only sequence kept; it has 42 bases, read in frame from the first base.